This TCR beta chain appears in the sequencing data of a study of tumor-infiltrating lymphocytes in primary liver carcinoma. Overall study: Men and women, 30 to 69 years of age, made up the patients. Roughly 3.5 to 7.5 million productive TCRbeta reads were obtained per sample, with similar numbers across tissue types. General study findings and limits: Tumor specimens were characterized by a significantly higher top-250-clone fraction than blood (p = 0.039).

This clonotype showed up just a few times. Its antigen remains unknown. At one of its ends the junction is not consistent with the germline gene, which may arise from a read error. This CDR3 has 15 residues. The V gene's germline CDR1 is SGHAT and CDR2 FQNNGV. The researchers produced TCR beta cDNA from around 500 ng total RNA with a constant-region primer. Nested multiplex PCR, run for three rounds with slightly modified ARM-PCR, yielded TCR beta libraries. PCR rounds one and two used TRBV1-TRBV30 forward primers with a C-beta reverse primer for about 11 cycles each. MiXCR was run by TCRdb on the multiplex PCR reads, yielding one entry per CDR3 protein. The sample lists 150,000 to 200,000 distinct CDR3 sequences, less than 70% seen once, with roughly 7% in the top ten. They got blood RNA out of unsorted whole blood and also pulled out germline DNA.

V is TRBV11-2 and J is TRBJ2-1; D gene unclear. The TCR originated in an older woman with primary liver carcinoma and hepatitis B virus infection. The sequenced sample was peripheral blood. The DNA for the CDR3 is TGTGCCAGCAGCTTAGGTGCTGAGTCCTACGATGAGCAGTTCTTC. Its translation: CASSLGAESYDEQFF.